A single T cell receptor (beta chain) is shown here with its context. This clone appeared a few times. No antigen is known for it. No qualities accompany the bases; no much larger clone lies one base away. These data originate in a study of beta chain features in type 1 diabetes (dated by TCRdb to 2016 to 2019). Study-wide context: Patients and healthy donors did not differ in mean age, gender distribution, total cell number or subset yield. Whereas all 30 or so donors provided naive and central memory subsets, regulatory and stem cell-like memory subsets were isolated from just 8 patients and roughly 8 healthy donors. A total of roughly 99 million sorted cells were examined across all samples, and the number of cells per subset was strongly correlated with RNA yield. In the study, TCRB repertoires of sorted circulating CD4+ T cell subsets from recently diagnosed type 1 diabetes patients were compared with those of matched healthy donors. On the study overall, not on this receptor specifically: In all four CD4+ subsets, TCRB CDR3 length was moderately but significantly shorter in type 1 diabetes patients. Because cDNA was sequenced instead of genomic DNA, activated cells with high expression could be over-represented, although the groups did not differ in activation or CD3 levels. Shorter templates might be favored by PCR, yet because patient and control samples were amplified and corrected together, any such skew would affect both groups equally. Naive, central memory and regulatory TCRB repertoires appeared to be more alike among patients than among healthy donors. At VDJ recombination sites, type 1 diabetes patients had fewer insertions and more deleted nucleotides, which implies abnormalities in thymic rearrangement. Because the HLA sub-analyses included only small numbers of individuals, any influence of HLA type on TCRB rearrangement was left unresolved.

V is clipped by 6 bases and J by 1 base, and the sequence between their germline boundaries is 9 bases long. The CDR3, cysteine through phenylalanine, is 13 amino acids long. Only the CDR3 DNA stays, 39 bases, in frame from base 1. The germline V gene (reference sequence) supplies CDR1 MNHNY and CDR2 SVGAGI. A single peripheral blood draw of about 120 mL on average was collected from each donor into heparinised tubes. Using a panel that included CD45RO, CCR7, CD25, CD127, CD95 and CD27, naive, central memory, regulatory and stem cell-like memory CD4+ T cells were sorted on a BD FACSAria II. A purity above 98% was achieved for all sorted populations. PBMCs were isolated immediately by Lymphoprep density gradient centrifugation and stained directly without culture. Samples were stained and sorted in pairs, with one healthy donor and one patient per experiment, so that batch effects were minimized. The entire amount of isolated RNA was reverse transcribed using the High Capacity cDNA Reverse Transcription Kit, so the sequenced TCRB transcripts were expressed ones. Deep immunoSEQ sequencing was applied to naive, central memory and regulatory T cell samples, giving an average of roughly 3.6 million total reads per sample. Sorted cells were lysed in RLT buffer, and RNA was extracted using DNase-treated RNeasy Micro or Mini kits according to cell number. To prevent cross-contamination, each cell subset was processed individually, whereas patient and healthy donor samples were processed jointly. TCRB sequences were amplified from cDNA with the immunoSEQ multiplex PCR, producing 87-bp fragments spanning the CDR3 region. The amplicons were sequenced using the Illumina HiSeq platform. On the authors' methods: PCR bias was computationally corrected using synthetic template baselines, reads within Hamming distance 2 were collapsed, and singletons that could not be merged were discarded. Reads were aligned against IMGT to assign V, D and J genes, CDR3 length and insertions or deletions at six rearrangement sites. Within each subset, clonotype counts were normalized to sorted cell number, and only after that were true diversity and Gini coefficients computed with the tcR R package. Repertoire sharing was quantified using the overlap coefficient calculated on TCRB nucleotide sequences. TCRdb's version of the immuneACCESS table is confined to in-frame rearrangements and falls short of the full clone set. An unresolved V gene accounts for under half of the shortfall where checked; the remainder is of unknown origin. The V and J calls and clone size are taken from that table; D and trimming were inferred from the DNA. This sample comprises around 100,000 clones, under 30% of them detected only once. The ten largest account for less than 0.65% of the sample.

The chain is encoded by TRBV6-6 joined to TRBJ2-5; TRBD1 is perhaps the D gene, given 5 matching bases. The TCR originated in a woman in her late teens or twenties with type 1 diabetes. Sequencing was carried out using central memory CD4+ T cells from blood. The DNA sequence is as follows: TGTGCCAGCAGAACAGGAGTCCAAGAGACCCAGTACTTC. The resulting protein is CASRTGVQETQYF.